This T cell receptor beta chain was captured in a study of post-analysis software for immune sequencing data. Study details: Multiple sclerosis in the patients followed relapsing-remitting, secondary progressive and progressive-relapsing courses.

Unique molecular identifiers were carried by the TCR beta cDNA libraries. T cells numbering about 0.95 to 10 million gave rise to roughly 0.5 million cDNA molecules. One entry per CDR3 protein, called by TCRdb with MiXCR from the PCR reads. The sample lists hundreds of thousands of distinct CDR3 sequences, 30% occurring once. The CDR3 contains 15 residues. Per the germline V gene, CDR1 is DFQATT and CDR2 is SNEGSKA (reference sequence). V was shortened by 0 bases and J by 6 bases, with 18 bases between the two germline ends. Overall study results and limits: Under the F measure, samples that were prepared in one batch clustered strongly together. TRBV segments more frequent in patients than in controls numbered five and included TRBV5-6, TRBV5-1 and TRBV20-1. When compared against controls, multiple sclerosis patients showed significantly lower normalized Chao1 diversity.

On this clonotype: Antigen unknown.

The rearrangement links TRBV20-1 to TRBJ2-7; TRBD1 might be the D (5 bases). The TCR originated in a girl aged 10 to 17 with multiple sclerosis. The sequencing input was blood. The DNA for the CDR3 is TGCAGTGCTAGAGAAGTAGGGGATAGCTACGCCGAGCAGTACTTC. Its translation: CSAREVGDSYAEQYF.